The present T cell receptor beta chain was sequenced within a study of blood T cell repertoires in COVID-19 (TCRdb year 2020). Turning to the overall study: Samples covering the acute and convalescent phases of COVID-19 were provided by collaborators in the United States, Italy and Spain. The material from the prospective study consisted of cDNA or gDNA derived from T cells, B-cell-depleted T cells, or PBMCs. Subjects who had been exposed to COVID-19, were actively infected with it, or had recovered from it provided the deeply sampled blood TCRbeta repertoires that made up the dataset. The repertoires were released in a freely available public database intended as a resource for research on the immune response to SARS-CoV-2. The samples were drawn from two sources: the first 160 participants of the ongoing ImmuneRACE study, and about 1,300 subjects contributed by 6 global collaborators. The sample metadata nearly always contained a de-identified subject ID, COVID-19 status, age in years and sex. Where HLA class I and class II types were available, the types were taken from metadata supplied by the sample provider, not from assay-based typing. Summary of the overall study and its limitations: The quantity of clinical and demographic metadata differed by source and by participant and was supplied without curation.

TCRbeta CDR3 regions were amplified from genomic DNA using the immunoSEQ Assay, a bias-controlled multiplex PCR. On the study's bioinformatics: The number of nucleated cells in each sample was estimated by amplification of reference gene primers within the assay. Sequence reads were collapsed and filtered to measure the absolute abundance of every unique TCRbeta CDR3 rearrangement. For each sample, productive Simpson clonality was calculated as the square root of Simpson's diversity index over productive rearrangements. TCRdb mirrors the immuneACCESS table, restricted to in-frame sequences. Some clones are absent from its copies; in checked studies, under half trace to an unresolved V gene, and the reason for the others is unknown. Clone size and V and J calls were adopted from that table, with D and trimming inferred from the DNA. In all, the sample holds 100,000 to 150,000 clones, and roughly 84% of those were seen once. The ten largest clones represent over 3% of the sample.

Enrolling through a virtual design, the prospective study's participants ranged in age from roughly 18 to 95 years and lived across 20 to 30 United States geographic areas. Cohort assignment in the prospective study relied on participant-reported clinical history from a screening survey and a study questionnaire. For ImmuneRACE Cohort 3, a participant was defined as recovered based on two consecutive negative NP/OP PCR tests, clearance by a healthcare professional, or resolution of symptoms. In the prospective study, whole blood, serum and a nasopharyngeal or oropharyngeal swab were collected from each participant by mobile phlebotomists. Over an approximately two-month period, participants in the prospective study had the option of providing additional blood draws and questionnaires. Before DNA extraction, blood samples from the prospective study were shipped at room temperature or frozen. Reading from cysteine to phenylalanine, the CDR3 counts 14 amino acids. Only CDR3 DNA remains: 42 bases, in frame from the first base. Trimming takes 5 bases from V and 10 bases from J, and the germline ends sit 15 bases apart. The germline V gene provides CDR1 MDHEN and CDR2 SYDVKM.

About this clone itself: What this receptor recognizes is not known. No much larger clone is present one base from it, and per-base qualities are unavailable.

The sequencing sample was made of PBMCs or T cells enriched from blood (not recorded which). The receptor was derived from a woman aged 25-40 years who had recovered from COVID-19. Rearrangement joined TRBV28 to TRBJ1-6; the D region possibly corresponds to TRBD1 (5 bases align). The DNA reads TGTGCCAGCAGTCCTAGGACCGGGGGGTCACCCCTCCACTTT. Translated, this gives CASSPRTGGSPLHF. The CDR3 plus the reference TRBV28 and TRBJ1-6 genes for the other parts give the full variable domain: DVKVTQSSRYLVKRTGEKVFLECVQDMDHENMFWYRQDPGLGLRLIYFSYDVKMKEKGDIPEGYSVSREKKERFSLILESASTNQTSMYLCASSPRTGGSPLHFGNGTRLTVT.